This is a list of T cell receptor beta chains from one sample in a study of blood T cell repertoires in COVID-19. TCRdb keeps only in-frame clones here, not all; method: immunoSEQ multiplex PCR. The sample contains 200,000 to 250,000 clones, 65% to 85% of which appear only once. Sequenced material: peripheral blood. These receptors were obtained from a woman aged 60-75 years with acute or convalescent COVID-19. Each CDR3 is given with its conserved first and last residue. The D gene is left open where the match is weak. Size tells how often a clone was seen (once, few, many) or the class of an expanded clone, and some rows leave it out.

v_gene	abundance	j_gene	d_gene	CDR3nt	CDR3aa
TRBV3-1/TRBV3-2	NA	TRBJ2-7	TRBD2	TGTGCCAGCAGCCTGGGACTAGCGGGGACTCTCTCCTACGAGCAGTACTTC	CASSLGLAGTLSYEQYF
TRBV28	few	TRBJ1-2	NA	TGTGCCAGCAGTTTCAGTCATGGCTACACCTTC	CASSFSHGYTF
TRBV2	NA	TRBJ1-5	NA	TGTGCCAGCAGTATCGGGACACATAGCAATCAGCCCCAGCATTTT	CASSIGTHSNQPQHF
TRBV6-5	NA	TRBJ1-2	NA	TGTGCCAGCAGTTACGGACAGTACTATGGCTACACCTTC	CASSYGQYYGYTF
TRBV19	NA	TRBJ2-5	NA	TGTGCCAGTAGTGGTATGGGGCGTGCGGAGACCCAGTACTTC	CASSGMGRAETQYF
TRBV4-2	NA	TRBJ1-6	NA	TGTGCCAGCAGCCAAGATCCAGACAACGCCTCACCCCTCCACTTT	CASSQDPDNASPLHF
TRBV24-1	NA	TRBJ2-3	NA	TGTGCCACCAGTGATTTCCGGACAGAAACTAGCACAGATACGCAGTATTTT	CATSDFRTETSTDTQYF
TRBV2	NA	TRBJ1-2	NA	TGTGCCAGCAGTGATCATGAGAGGGAGAGGCACTATGGCTACACCTTC	CASSDHERERHYGYTF
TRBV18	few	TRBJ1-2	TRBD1	TGTGCCAGCTCCCCAAGTTCGGGACAGTCGGCGGGTGGCTACACCTTC	CASSPSSGQSAGGYTF
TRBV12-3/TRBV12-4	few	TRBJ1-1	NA	TGTGCCAGCAGAACAGGGCCTGGCACTGAAGCTTTCTTT	CASRTGPGTEAFF
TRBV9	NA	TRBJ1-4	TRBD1	TGTGCCAGCAGCCCAACGACAGGGTCGGGTGAAAAACTGTTTTTT	CASSPTTGSGEKLFF
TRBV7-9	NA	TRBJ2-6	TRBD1	TGTGCCAGCAGCTTAATGACAGGGCGGTCTGGGGCCAACGTCCTGACTTTC	CASSLMTGRSGANVLTF
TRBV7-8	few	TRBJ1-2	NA	TGTGCCAGCAGCCACGACTTAAACAGGGCTAACTATGGCTACACCTTC	CASSHDLNRANYGYTF
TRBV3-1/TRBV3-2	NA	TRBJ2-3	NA	TGTGCCAGCAGCCAAGATTGGACACCTAGCACAGATACGCAGTATTTT	CASSQDWTPSTDTQYF
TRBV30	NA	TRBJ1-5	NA	TGTGCCTGGAGTGTACAGAGCAATCAGCCCCAGCATTTT	CAWSVQSNQPQHF
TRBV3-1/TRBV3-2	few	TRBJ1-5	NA	TGTGCCAGCAGCCAAGATGGGGGGAGGGGCAATCAGCCCCAGCATTTT	CASSQDGGRGNQPQHF
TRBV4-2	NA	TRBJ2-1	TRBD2	TGTGCCAGCAGCCTCCCTGGGGGGGGGTATGAGCAGTTCTTC	CASSLPGGGYEQFF
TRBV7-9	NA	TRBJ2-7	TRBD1	TGTGCCAGCAGCTCCACGACAGGGGCGCGCTACGAGCAGTACTTC	CASSSTTGARYEQYF
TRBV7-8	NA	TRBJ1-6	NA	TGTGCCAGCAGCTTAGCGCAGGGTCTCTATAATTCACCCCTCCACTTT	CASSLAQGLYNSPLHF
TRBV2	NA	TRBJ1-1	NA	TGTGCCAGCAGCGCTTCGGCACAGGTGAACACTGAAGCTTTCTTT	CASSASAQVNTEAFF
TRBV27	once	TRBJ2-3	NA	TGTGCCAGCAGTTTATCGCGTTTTTCTCCCACAGATACGCAGTATTTT	CASSLSRFSPTDTQYF
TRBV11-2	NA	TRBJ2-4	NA	TGTGCCAGCAGCTTAGAGTCCTCCACCACCTATAGAAACATTCAGTACTTC	CASSLESSTTYRNIQYF
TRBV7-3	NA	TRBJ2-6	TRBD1	TGTGCCAGCAGCTTAAACCCAATAAGGCAGGGGGCGTCTGGGGCCAACGTCCTGACTTTC	CASSLNPIRQGASGANVLTF
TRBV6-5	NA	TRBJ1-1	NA	TGTGCCAGTCGGAGAACAGGGAACACTGAAGCTTTCTTT	CASRRTGNTEAFF
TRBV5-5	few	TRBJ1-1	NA	TGTGCCAGCAGCTTACAGGTCGGTTGGGGCACTGAAGCTTTCTTT	CASSLQVGWGTEAFF
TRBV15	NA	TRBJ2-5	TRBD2	TGTGCCACCACGACTAGCGGCCGCGAGACCCAGTACTTC	CATTTSGRETQYF
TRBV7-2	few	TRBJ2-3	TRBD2	TGTGCCAGCAGCTTCAATCAGCGGGACACGCAGTATTTT	CASSFNQRDTQYF
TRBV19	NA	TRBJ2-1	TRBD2	TGTGCCAGTAGTATAGACCCCACTAGCGGGTCCTACAATGAGCAGTTCTTC	CASSIDPTSGSYNEQFF
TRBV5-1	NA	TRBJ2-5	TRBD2	TGCGCCAGCAGCTTGGTGGGGGGGATGGTCCAAGAGACCCAGTACTTC	CASSLVGGMVQETQYF
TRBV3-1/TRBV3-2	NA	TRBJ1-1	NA	TGTGCCAGCAGCCTCCAGGGTTGGACTGAAGCTTTCTTT	CASSLQGWTEAFF
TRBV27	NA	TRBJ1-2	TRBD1	TGTGCCAGCAGTAAAGGGACAGTGGATGGCTACACCTTC	CASSKGTVDGYTF
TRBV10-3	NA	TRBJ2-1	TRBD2	TGTGCCATCAGTCTCTCGGGGGGACCCTACAATGAGCAGTTCTTC	CAISLSGGPYNEQFF
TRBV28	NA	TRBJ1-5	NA	TGTGCCAGCAGTAGAAGGGGGATGGGCAATCAGCCCCAGCATTTT	CASSRRGMGNQPQHF
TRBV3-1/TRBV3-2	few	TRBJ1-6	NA	TGTGCCAGCAGCCGCGGGGACTATAATTCACCCCTCCACTTT	CASSRGDYNSPLHF
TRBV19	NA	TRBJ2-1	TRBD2	TGTGCCAGTAGTATTCGACTAGCGGCTTCCTACAATGAGCAGTTCTTC	CASSIRLAASYNEQFF
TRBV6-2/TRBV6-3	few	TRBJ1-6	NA	TGTGCCAGCAGTGCTACAGGGTACGGCTCCCTCCACTTT	CASSATGYGSLHF
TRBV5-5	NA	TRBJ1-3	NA	TGTGCCAGCAGCTCCGCAGGCTCTGGAAACACCATATATTTT	CASSSAGSGNTIYF
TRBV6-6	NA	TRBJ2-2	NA	TGTGCCATTTCGGACAGTAACACCGGGGAGCTGTTTTTT	CAISDSNTGELFF
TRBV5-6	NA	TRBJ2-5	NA	TGTGCCAGCACCTCAGGGGTGAAAGAGACCCAGTACTTC	CASTSGVKETQYF
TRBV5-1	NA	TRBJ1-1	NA	TGCGCCAGCAGCTTGGGCACGGCAGGGGACTACCGAGCTTTCTTT	CASSLGTAGDYRAFF
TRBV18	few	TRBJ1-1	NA	TGTGCCAGCTCACCCCCCTCCGGGGGGGATTTCTTT	CASSPPSGGDFF
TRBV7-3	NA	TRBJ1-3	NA	TGTGCCAGCAGCTTAAATACAGGAAACACCATATATTTT	CASSLNTGNTIYF
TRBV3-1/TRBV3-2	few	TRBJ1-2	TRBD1	TGTGCCAGCAGCCTCCGACAGGGGGCCCCACCGACCTTC	CASSLRQGAPPTF
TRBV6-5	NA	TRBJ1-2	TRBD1	TGTGCCAGCATCGGACAGGGAAGAGGAGGTGGCTACACCTTC	CASIGQGRGGGYTF
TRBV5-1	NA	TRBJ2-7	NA	TGCGCCAGCAGCCCAGACATATACGAGCAGTACTTC	CASSPDIYEQYF
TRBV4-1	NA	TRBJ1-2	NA	TGCGCCAGCAGCCAAGAAACGTCGGAGGATGGACGGGGTGGCTACACCTTC	CASSQETSEDGRGGYTF
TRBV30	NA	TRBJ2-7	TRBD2	TGTGCCTGGAGACTAGCGGGAGCCTACGAGCAGTACTTC	CAWRLAGAYEQYF
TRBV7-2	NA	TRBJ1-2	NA	TGTGCCAGCAGCTTATCTAGCCTCGGCAGGGACAAAAACTATGGCTACACCTTC	CASSLSSLGRDKNYGYTF
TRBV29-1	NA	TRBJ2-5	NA	TGCAGCGGGAGGACGGTCAAAGAGACCCAGTACTTC	CSGRTVKETQYF
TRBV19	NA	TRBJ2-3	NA	TGTGCCAGTAGTATGGGACTCACAGATACGCAGTATTTT	CASSMGLTDTQYF
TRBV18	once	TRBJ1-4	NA	TGTGCCAGCTCAGCCGGGACAACTAATGAAAAACTGTTTTTT	CASSAGTTNEKLFF
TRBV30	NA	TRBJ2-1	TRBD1	TGTGCCTGGAGTGACAGGGGGTGGAGTGAGCAGTTCTTC	CAWSDRGWSEQFF
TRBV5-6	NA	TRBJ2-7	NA	TGTGCCAGCAAGGAGCAGGGGTCGATTGGGGAGCAGTACTTC	CASKEQGSIGEQYF
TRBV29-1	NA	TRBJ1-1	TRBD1	TGCAGCGGAGGAACAGGGGGCACTGAAGCTTTCTTT	CSGGTGGTEAFF